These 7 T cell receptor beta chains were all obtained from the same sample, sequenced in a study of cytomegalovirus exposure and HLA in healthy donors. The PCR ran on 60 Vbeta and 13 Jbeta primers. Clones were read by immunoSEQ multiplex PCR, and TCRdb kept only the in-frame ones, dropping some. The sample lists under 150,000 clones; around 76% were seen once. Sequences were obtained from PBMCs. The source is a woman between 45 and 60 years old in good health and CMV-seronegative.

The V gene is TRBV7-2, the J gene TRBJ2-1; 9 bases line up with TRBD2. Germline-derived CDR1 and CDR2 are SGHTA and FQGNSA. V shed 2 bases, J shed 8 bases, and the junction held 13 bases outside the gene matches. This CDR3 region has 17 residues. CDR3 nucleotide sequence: TGTGCCAGCAGCTTATCTTATCGAGGCGGGAGGGACTATGAGCAGTTCTTC. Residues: CASSLSYRGGRDYEQFF.

CDR3 protein: CASSFPRNTEAFF. In DNA form, the CDR3 reads TGTGCCAGCAGCTTTCCTCGGAACACTGAAGCTTTCTTT. The chain carries TRBV11-3 and TRBJ1-1; D ambiguous. Germline lookup yields CDR1 SGHNT and CDR2 YENEEA. The CDR3 spans 13 residues. Trimming cost V 3 bases and J 1 base, with 6 bases left between them.

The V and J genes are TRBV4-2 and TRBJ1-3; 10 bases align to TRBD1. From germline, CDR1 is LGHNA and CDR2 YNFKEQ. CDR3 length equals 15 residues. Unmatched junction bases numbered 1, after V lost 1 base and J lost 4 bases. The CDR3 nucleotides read TGTGCCAGCAGCCAAGGGACAGGGGGAGGAAACACCATATATTTT. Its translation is CASSQGTGGGNTIYF.

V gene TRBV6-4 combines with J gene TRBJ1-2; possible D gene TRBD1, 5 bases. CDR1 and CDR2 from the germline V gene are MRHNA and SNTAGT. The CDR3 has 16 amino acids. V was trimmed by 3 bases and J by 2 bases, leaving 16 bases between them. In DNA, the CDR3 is TGTGCCAGCAGTGAGCCCCTGGGGTGGGGCAACTATGGCTACACCTTC. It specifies CASSEPLGWGNYGYTF.

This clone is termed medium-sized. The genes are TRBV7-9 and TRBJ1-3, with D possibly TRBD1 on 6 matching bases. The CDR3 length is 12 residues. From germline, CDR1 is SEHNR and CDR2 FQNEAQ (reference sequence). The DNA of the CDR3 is TGTTCCTGCCGGGACACAGGAAACACCATATATTTT. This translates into CSCRDTGNTIYF.

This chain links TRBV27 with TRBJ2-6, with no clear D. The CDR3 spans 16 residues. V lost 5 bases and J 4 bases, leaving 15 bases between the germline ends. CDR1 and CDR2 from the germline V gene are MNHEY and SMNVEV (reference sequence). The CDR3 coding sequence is TGTGCCAGCAGTCCGCCCCGTTCAGGCGGGGCCAACGTCCTGACTTTC. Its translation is CASSPPRSGGANVLTF.

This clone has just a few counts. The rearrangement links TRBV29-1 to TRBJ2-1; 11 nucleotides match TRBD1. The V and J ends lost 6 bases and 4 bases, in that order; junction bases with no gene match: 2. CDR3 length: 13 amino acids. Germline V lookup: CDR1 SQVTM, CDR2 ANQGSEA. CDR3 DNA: TGCAGCGTCGGGACAGGGGGATACAATGAGCAGTTCTTC. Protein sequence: CSVGTGGYNEQFF.